The rows below give T cell receptor beta chains drawn from one sample of a study of OX40 agonist ivuxolimab in advanced cancers. Only in-frame clones appear in the TCRdb table, and some are missing; sequencing was by immunoSEQ multiplex PCR. The sample lists approximately 64,000 clones, roughly four fifths occurring once. The specimen was CD4+ or CD8+ T cells sorted from blood, collected in a trial of the OX40 agonist ivuxolimab. The source of these receptors is an adult with an advanced solid tumor such as melanoma, head and neck, liver or kidney cancer. Each CDR3 is given with its conserved first and last residue. Fields, in order: J gene, clone size, V gene, CDR3 length, CDR3 protein. A row's size may be missing; if present it is once, few, many or a size class.

>TRBJ1-2|medium-sized|TRBV6-1|12
CASSETESGYTF
>TRBJ2-3|.|TRBV7-9|18
CASSLGVASGASTDTQYF
>TRBJ1-6|.|TRBV11-2|18
CASSLVGFRSSYNSPLHF
>TRBJ2-1|.|TRBV6-5|15
CASTPGGAGDNEQFF
>TRBJ1-6|.|TRBV6-5|15
CASSGRDGWDSPLHF
>TRBJ1-3|.|TRBV6-5|15
CASSYSGYSGNTIYF
>TRBJ1-4|.|TRBV12-5|16
CASGYRDRGYVEKLFF
>TRBJ1-2|.|TRBV9|15
CASSPRGWGNYGYTF
>TRBJ2-1|.|TRBV25-1|16
CASRSPYQGSYNEQFF
>TRBJ2-7|few|TRBV19|15
CASSLGGLAAYEQYF
>TRBJ2-5|.|TRBV11-2|14
CASSGGQVQETQYF
>TRBJ2-2|few|TRBV7-9|12
CASSLEQGELFF
>TRBJ2-2|.|TRBV5-1|15
CASRRDTGGSGELFF
>TRBJ2-3|.|TRBV13|15
CASSLGTSFTDTQYF